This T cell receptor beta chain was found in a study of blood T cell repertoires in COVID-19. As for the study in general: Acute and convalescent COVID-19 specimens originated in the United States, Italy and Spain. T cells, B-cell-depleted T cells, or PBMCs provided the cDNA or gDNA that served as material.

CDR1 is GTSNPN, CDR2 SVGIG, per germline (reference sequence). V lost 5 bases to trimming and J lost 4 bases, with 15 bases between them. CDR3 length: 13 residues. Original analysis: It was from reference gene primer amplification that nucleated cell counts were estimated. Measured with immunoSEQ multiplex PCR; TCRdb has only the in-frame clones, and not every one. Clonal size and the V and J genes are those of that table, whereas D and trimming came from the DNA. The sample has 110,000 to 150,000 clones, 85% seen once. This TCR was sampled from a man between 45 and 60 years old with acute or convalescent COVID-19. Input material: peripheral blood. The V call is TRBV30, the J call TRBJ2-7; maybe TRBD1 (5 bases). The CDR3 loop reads CAWERQSEYEQYF. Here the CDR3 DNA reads TGTGCCTGGGAGAGACAGTCTGAATACGAGCAGTACTTC.